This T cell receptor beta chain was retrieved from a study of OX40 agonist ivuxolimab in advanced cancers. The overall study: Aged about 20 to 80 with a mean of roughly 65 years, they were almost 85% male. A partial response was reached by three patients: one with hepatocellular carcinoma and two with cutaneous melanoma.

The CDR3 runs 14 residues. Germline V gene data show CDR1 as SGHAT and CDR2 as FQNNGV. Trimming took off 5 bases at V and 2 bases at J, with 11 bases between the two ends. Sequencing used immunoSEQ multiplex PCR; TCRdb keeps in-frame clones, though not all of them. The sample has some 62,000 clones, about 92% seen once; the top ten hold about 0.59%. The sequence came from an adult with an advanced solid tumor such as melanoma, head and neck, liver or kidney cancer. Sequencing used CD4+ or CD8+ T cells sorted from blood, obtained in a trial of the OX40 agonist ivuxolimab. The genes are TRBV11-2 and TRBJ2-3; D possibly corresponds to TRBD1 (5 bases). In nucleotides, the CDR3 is TGTGCCAGCAGCGCGACGACAGTCACAGATACGCAGTATTTT. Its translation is CASSATTVTDTQYF.